This T cell receptor beta chain was identified during a study of blood T cell repertoires in COVID-19. Whole-study context: Both acute and convalescent COVID-19 samples were obtained from the United States, Italy and Spain. In each case, the material was cDNA or gDNA derived from T cells, B-cell-depleted T cells, or PBMCs.

The CDR3 loop spans 17 amino acids. V was pared by 0 bases and J by 4 bases, with 8 bases of the junction left unmatched. Germline V gene lookup returns CDR1 LGHNA and CDR2 YSLEER. Per the original data handling: Using reference gene primer amplification, nucleated cell counts were estimated. TCRdb keeps only in-frame clones here, not all; method: immunoSEQ multiplex PCR. D and trimming were read from the DNA, whereas the V and J calls and clone size are those reported in that table. The profile shows around 200,000 clones, about nine tenths of them singletons. The genes are TRBV4-3 and TRBJ2-1, with 8 bases that match TRBD1. The sequencing input was peripheral blood. This clonotype was sampled from a man aged 35-49 years with acute or convalescent COVID-19. Here the CDR3 DNA reads TGCGCCAGCAGCCAAGATAGTAGGCAGGGGGCGTACAATGAGCAGTTCTTC. It codes for CASSQDSRQGAYNEQFF.